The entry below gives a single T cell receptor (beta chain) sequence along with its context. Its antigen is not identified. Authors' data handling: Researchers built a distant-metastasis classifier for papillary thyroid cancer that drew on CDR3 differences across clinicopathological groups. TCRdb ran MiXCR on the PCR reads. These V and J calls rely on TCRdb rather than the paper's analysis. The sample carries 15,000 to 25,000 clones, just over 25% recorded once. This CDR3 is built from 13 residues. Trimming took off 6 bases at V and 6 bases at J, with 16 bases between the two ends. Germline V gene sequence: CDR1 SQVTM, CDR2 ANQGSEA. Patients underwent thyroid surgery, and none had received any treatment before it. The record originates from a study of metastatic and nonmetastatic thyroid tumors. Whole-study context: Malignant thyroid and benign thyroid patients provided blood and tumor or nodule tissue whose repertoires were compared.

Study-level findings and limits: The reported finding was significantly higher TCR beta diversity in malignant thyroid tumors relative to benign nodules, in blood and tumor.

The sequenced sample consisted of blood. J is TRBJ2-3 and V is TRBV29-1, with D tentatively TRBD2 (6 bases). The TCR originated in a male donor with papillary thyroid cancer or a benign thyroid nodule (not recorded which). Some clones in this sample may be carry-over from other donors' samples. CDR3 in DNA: TGCAGCGTACAAAGGGACTCCGGTGATACGCAGTATTTT. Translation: CSVQRDSGDTQYF.